These 14 T cell receptor beta chains were all obtained from the same sample, sequenced in a study of blood T cell repertoires in COVID-19. Generated by immunoSEQ multiplex PCR, the TCRdb table keeps only in-frame clones and is missing some. Of some 190,000 clones listed, 70% to 90% were seen once; the top ten hold 5.5% to 7%. The sample taken for sequencing was peripheral blood. These TCRs come from a woman aged 40 to 50 who had recovered from COVID-19.

This rearrangement joins TRBV30 to TRBJ1-3, with D unclear. The CDR3 has 12 amino acids. CDR1 is GTSNPN, CDR2 SVGIG, per germline (reference sequence). Trimming took 2 bases from V and 8 from J, leaving 10 bases between them. CDR3 loop: CAWSPVGDTIYF. The CDR3 DNA reads TGTGCCTGGAGTCCTGTAGGAGACACCATATATTTT.

V is TRBV5-1 and J is TRBJ2-1; TRBD2 aligns across 11 bases. The CDR3 is made up of 16 amino acids. The germline CDR1 and CDR2 sequences are SGHRS and YFSETQ. V was clipped by 4 bases and J by 5 bases; unmatched bases: 8. CDR3 in amino acids: CASSPPTSGRNNEQFF. For the CDR3, the DNA is TGCGCCAGCAGCCCCCCCACTAGCGGGAGAAACAATGAGCAGTTCTTC. Full variable domain (missing parts from reference TRBV5-1 and TRBJ2-1): KAGVTQTPRYLIKTRGQQVTLSCSPISGHRSVSWYQQTPGQGLQFLFEYFSETQRNKGNFPGRFSGRQFSNSRSEMNVSTLELGDSALYLCASSPPTSGRNNEQFFGPGTRLTVL.

V and J are TRBV6-5 and TRBJ1-1; TRBD1 agrees at 10 bases. Germline trimming cut 8 bases from V and 11 bases from J; bases unmatched to any gene: 17. The CDR3 runs 15 residues. Germline V gene lookup returns CDR1 MNHEY and CDR2 SVGAGI. The CDR3 sequence is CASSGGTGVGRSAFF. In DNA, the CDR3 is TGTGCCAGCTCAGGGGGGACAGGGGTTGGGCGCTCGGCTTTCTTT.

The chain recombines TRBV19 with TRBJ2-7, with 10 bases that match TRBD2. The CDR3 loop spans 16 amino acids. Germline V gene lookup returns CDR1 LNHDA and CDR2 SQIVND (reference sequence). The V gene end was trimmed by 4 bases and the J gene end by 2 bases; junction bases not matched to a gene: 8. The CDR3, as DNA: TGTGCCAGTAGTAGAGCGGGGACTAGCGCAACCTACGAGCAGTACTTC. It encodes CASSRAGTSATYEQYF.

This chain uses TRBV3-1 (or the pseudogene TRBV3-2) with TRBJ1-1, with 8 bases that match TRBD1. CDR1 is LGHDT and CDR2 is YNNKEL in the germline V gene (reference sequence). The V segment lost 0 bases and the J segment 10 bases; nucleotides outside the gene matches: 7. The CDR3 runs to 14 residues. CDR3: CASSQDGRGLVAFF. The CDR3, as DNA: TGTGCCAGCAGCCAAGACGGCAGGGGGCTAGTAGCTTTCTTT.

The CDR3 bases are TGCGCCAGCAGCTCCTCAGGGACAGGGGGCGCAGGTTCCTATGGCTACACCTTC. Translated: CASSSSGTGGAGSYGYTF. This chain links TRBV5-1 with TRBJ1-2; 12 nucleotides align to TRBD1. The CDR3 covers 18 residues. CDR1 is SGHRS and CDR2 is YFSETQ in the germline V gene. V shed 3 bases and J 4 bases; nucleotides not matched to a gene: 13.

The chain couples TRBV18 to TRBJ2-7, with 8 positions matching TRBD1. The V and J ends lost 6 bases and 6 bases, in that order; junction bases with no gene match: 10. The CDR3 extends over 14 amino acids. The V gene's germline CDR1 is KGHSH and CDR2 LQKENI. DNA for the CDR3: TGTGCCAGCTCCCCCGGGACAGGAAAGACCGAGCAGTACTTC. It is translated as CASSPGTGKTEQYF. The full variable domain, in which reference TRBV18 and TRBJ2-7 provide the parts outside the CDR3, is NAGVMQNPRHLVRRRGQEARLRCSPMKGHSHVYWYRQLPEEGLKFMVYLQKENIIDESGMPKERFSAEFPKEGPSILRIQQVVRGDSAAYFCASSPGTGKTEQYFGPGTRLTVT.

The chain employs TRBV6-5 and TRBJ2-7, with D tentatively TRBD2 (5 bases). Germline CDR1 and CDR2: MNHEY and SVGAGI. The ends were cut back, 0 bases at V and 6 bases at J, with 15 bases in the middle. CDR3 length: 15 amino acids. In nucleotides, the CDR3 is TGTGCCAGCAGTTACTCGGGAACACTTCGGGGCGAGCAGTACTTC. It translates to CASSYSGTLRGEQYF.

As to this clone: The same CDR3 arises from other DNA sequences in this sample as well. This chain's CDR3 is CASSLGQGVSYEQYF. The CDR3 DNA sequence: TGTGCCAGCAGCTTAGGGCAGGGGGTCTCCTACGAGCAGTACTTC. V is TRBV11-2 and J is TRBJ2-7, with TRBD1 matching over 7 bases. Per germline, CDR1 SGHAT and CDR2 FQNNGV. V gave up 1 base and J gave up 0 bases; unmatched junction bases: 3. The CDR3 extends over 15 amino acids.

The rearrangement uses TRBV5-1 and TRBJ2-1; 11 nucleotides line up with TRBD2. Germline V gene data show CDR1 as SGHRS and CDR2 as YFSETQ. This CDR3 is built from 16 residues. Losses at the gene ends were 0 bases for V and 4 bases for J; bases not matched to a gene: 3. The CDR3 region has the DNA TGCGCCAGCAGCTTGGGACTAGCGGGACCTTACAATGAGCAGTTCTTC. This gives the protein CASSLGLAGPYNEQFF.

The chain links TRBV12-3 or TRBV12-4 to TRBJ1-2; D unclear. V was trimmed by 8 bases and J by 1 base, leaving 8 bases between them. The CDR3 has 12 amino acids. CDR3 sequence reads: CASRGGNYGYTF. The CDR3 nucleotides are TGTGCCAGCCGGGGAGGTAACTATGGCTACACCTTC.

The sample holds a few counts of this clone. V usage is TRBV7-9 and J usage is TRBJ2-1; possibly TRBD2 for D (6 bases). The CDR3 consists of 13 residues. Between the trimmed V and J ends, which lost 5 bases and 6 bases, there was a span of 11 bases. Germline loops: CDR1 SEHNR, CDR2 FQNEAQ (reference sequence). In nucleotides, the CDR3 is TGTGCCAGCAGCCCGGGACTCATCAATGAGCAGTTCTTC. Protein: CASSPGLINEQFF.

The V and J genes are TRBV11-3 and TRBJ2-2, with 8 bases lining up with TRBD2. Germline V gene data show CDR1 as SGHNT and CDR2 as YENEEA. V shed 3 bases and J 0 bases; nucleotides not matched to a gene: 3. The CDR3 is 16 residues long. CDR3 loop: CASSFLAGSNTGELFF. The CDR3, as DNA: TGTGCCAGCAGCTTTTTAGCGGGGTCGAACACCGGGGAGCTGTTTTTT.

The chain couples TRBV10-3 to TRBJ1-4, with 7 bases lining up with TRBD1. Germline CDR1 ENHRY, CDR2 SYGVKD. V shed 3 bases and J 4 bases; nucleotides not matched to a gene: 5. The CDR3 contains 15 residues. DNA of the CDR3: TGTGCCATCAGTGAACATACAGGGGATAATGAAAAACTGTTTTTT. Its protein product is CAISEHTGDNEKLFF.